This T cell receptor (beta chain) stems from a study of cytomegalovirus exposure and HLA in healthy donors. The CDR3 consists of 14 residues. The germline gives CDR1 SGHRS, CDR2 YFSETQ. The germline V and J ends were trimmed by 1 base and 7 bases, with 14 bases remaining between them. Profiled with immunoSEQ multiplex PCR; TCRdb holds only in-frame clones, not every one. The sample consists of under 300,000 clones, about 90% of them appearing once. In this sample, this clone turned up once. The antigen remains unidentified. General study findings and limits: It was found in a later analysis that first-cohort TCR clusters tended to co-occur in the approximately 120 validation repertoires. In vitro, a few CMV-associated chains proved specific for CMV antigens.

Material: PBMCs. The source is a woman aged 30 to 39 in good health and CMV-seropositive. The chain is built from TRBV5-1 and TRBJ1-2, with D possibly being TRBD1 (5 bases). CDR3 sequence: CASSLQGSSRGYTF. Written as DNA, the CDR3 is TGCGCCAGCAGCTTGCAGGGTAGCTCTCGTGGCTACACCTTC.